This TCR beta chain came from a study of blood T cell repertoires in COVID-19. About the study: There were acute and convalescent COVID-19 samples, and they came from the United States, Italy and Spain.

Clones were sequenced by immunoSEQ multiplex PCR, and TCRdb holds only the in-frame ones, with some missing. The sample consists of about 230,000 clones, 83% of them appearing once. The sample comprised peripheral blood. This clonotype was obtained from a woman aged 25 to 39 with COVID-19, enrolled during active disease.

The chain's CDR3 is CASSPGGASYNEQFF. CDR3 in DNA: TGTGCCAGCAGCCCCGGGGGGGCCTCCTACAATGAGCAGTTCTTC. The V call is TRBV5-6, the J call TRBJ2-1, with 8 positions matching TRBD2. CDR3 length: 15 amino acids. With V trimmed by 4 bases and J by 0 bases, 3 bases remained unmatched. The germline V gene encodes CDR1 SGHDT and CDR2 YYEEEE.